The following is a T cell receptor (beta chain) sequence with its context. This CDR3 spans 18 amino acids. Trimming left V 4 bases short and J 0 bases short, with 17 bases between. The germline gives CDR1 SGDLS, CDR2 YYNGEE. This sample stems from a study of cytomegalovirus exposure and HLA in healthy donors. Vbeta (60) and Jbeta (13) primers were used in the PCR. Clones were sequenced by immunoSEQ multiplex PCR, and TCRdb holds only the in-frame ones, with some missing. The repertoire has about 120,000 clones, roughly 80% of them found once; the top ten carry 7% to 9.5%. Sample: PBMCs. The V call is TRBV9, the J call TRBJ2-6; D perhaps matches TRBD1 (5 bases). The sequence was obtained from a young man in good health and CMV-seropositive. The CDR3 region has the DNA TGTGCCAGCAGCCTTAGGGGCGGTTACCTCTCTGGGGCCAACGTCCTGACTTTC. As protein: CASSLRGGYLSGANVLTF.